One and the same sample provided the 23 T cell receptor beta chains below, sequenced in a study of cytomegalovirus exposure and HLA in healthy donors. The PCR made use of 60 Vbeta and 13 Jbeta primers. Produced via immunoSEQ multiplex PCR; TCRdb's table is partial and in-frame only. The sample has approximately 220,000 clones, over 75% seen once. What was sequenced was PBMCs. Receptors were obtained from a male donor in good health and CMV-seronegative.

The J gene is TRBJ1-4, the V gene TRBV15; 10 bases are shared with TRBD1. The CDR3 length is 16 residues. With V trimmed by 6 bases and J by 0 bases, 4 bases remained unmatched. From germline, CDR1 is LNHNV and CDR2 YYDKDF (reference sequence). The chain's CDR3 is CATRDRGLSTNEKLFF. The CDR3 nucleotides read TGTGCCACCAGGGACAGGGGGTTGTCAACTAATGAAAAACTGTTTTTT.

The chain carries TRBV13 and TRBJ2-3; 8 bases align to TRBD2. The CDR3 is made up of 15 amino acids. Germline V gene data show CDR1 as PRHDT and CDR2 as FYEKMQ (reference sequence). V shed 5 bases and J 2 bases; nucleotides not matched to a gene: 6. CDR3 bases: TGTGCCAGCAGCCTTTTGCGGGGGGCCACAGATACGCAGTATTTT. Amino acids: CASSLLRGATDTQYF.

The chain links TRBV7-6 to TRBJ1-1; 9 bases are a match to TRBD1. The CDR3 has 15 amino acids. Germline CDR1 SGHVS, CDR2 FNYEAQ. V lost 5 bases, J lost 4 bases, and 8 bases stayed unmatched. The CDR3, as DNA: TGTGCCAGCAGCCTAGGGACAGGGAAGTTCACTGAAGCTTTCTTT. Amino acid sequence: CASSLGTGKFTEAFF.

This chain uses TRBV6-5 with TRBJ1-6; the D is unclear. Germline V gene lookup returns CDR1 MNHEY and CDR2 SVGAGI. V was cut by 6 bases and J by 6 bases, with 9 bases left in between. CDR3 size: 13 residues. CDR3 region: CASRERSNSPLHF. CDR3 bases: TGTGCCAGCAGGGAGAGGAGTAATTCACCCCTCCACTTT.

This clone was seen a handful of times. The CDR3 DNA is TGTGCCAGCAGTGTTCCCCTTAGCGGGAGGGGAGATACGCAGTATTTT. This codes for CASSVPLSGRGDTQYF. This chain uses TRBV27 with TRBJ2-3, with 11 bases aligning to TRBD2. V gave up 5 bases and J gave up 5 bases; unmatched junction bases: 9. CDR3 size: 16 residues. Germline loops: CDR1 MNHEY, CDR2 SMNVEV (reference sequence).

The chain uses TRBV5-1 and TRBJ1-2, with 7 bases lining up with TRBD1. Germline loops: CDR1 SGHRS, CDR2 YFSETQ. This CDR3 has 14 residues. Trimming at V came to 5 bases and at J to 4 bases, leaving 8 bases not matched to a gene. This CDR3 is CASRRDGTAYGYTF. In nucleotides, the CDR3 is TGCGCCAGCAGGCGAGACGGGACAGCCTATGGCTACACCTTC.

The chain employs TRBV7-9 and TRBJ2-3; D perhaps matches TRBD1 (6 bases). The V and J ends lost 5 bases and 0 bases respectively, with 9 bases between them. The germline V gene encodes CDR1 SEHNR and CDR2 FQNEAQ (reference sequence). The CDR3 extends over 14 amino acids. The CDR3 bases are TGTGCCAGCAGCCGGGACACCAGCACAGATACGCAGTATTTT. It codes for CASSRDTSTDTQYF. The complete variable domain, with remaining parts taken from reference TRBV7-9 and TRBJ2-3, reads DTGVSQNPRHKITKRGQNVTFRCDPISEHNRLYWYRQTLGQGPEFLTYFQNEAQLEKSRLLSDRFSAERPKGSFSTLEIQRTEQGDSAMYLCASSRDTSTDTQYFGPGTRLTVL.

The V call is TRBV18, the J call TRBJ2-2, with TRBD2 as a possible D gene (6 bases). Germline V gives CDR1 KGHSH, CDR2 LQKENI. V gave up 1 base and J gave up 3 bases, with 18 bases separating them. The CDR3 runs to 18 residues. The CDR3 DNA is TGTGCCAGCTCACCACTTTCTGGGGACTCGGCCTACACCGGGGAGCTGTTTTTT. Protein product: CASSPLSGDSAYTGELFF.

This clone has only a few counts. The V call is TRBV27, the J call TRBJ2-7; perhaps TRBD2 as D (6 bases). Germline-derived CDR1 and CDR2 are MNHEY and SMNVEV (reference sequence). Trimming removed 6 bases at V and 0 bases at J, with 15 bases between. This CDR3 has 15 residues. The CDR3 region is CASSPDGGNSYEQYF. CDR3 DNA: TGTGCCAGCAGCCCCGACGGGGGAAACTCCTACGAGCAGTACTTC.

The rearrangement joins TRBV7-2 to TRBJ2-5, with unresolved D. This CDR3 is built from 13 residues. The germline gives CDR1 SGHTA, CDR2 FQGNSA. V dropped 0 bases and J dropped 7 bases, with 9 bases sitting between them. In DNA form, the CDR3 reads TGTGCCAGCAGCTTAGCGCTGGGCCCGACCCAGTACTTC. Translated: CASSLALGPTQYF.

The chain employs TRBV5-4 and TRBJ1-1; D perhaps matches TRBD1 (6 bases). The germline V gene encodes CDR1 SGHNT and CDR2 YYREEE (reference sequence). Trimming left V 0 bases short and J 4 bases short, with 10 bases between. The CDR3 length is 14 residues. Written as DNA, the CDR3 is TGTGCCAGCAGCTTGGAGGGGGTAGGCACTGAAGCTTTCTTT. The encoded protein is CASSLEGVGTEAFF.

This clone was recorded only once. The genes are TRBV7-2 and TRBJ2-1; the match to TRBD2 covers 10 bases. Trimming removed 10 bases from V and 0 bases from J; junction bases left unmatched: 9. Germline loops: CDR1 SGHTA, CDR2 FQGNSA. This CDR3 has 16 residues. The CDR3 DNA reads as TGTGCCAATGTAGCGGGAGGCCTAAGCTCCTACAATGAGCAGTTCTTC. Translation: CANVAGGLSSYNEQFF. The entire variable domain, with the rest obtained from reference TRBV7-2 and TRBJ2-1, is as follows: GAGVSQSPSNKVTEKGKDVELRCDPISGHTALYWYRQSLGQGLEFLIYFQGNSAPDKSGLPSDRFSAERTGGSVSTLTIQRTQQEDSAVYLCANVAGGLSSYNEQFFGPGTRLTVL.

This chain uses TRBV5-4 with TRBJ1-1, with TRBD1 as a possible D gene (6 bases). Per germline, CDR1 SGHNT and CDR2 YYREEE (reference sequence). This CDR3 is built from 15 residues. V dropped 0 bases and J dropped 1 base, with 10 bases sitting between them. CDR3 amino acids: CASSLGGHTNTEAFF. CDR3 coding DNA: TGTGCCAGCAGCTTGGGGGGACACACGAACACTGAAGCTTTCTTT.

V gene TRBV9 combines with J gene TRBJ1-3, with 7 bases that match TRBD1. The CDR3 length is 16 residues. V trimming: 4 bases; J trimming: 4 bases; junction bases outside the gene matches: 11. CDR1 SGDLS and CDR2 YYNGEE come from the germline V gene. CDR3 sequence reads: CASSTQGVSSGNTIYF. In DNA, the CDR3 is TGTGCCAGCAGCACCCAGGGGGTCAGCTCGGGAAACACCATATATTTT.

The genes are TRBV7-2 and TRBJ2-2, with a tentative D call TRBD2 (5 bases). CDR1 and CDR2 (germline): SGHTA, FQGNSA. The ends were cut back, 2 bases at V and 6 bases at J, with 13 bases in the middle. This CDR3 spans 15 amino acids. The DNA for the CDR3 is TGTGCCAGCAGCTTACATACTAGTTCACCCGGGGAGCTGTTTTTT. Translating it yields CASSLHTSSPGELFF. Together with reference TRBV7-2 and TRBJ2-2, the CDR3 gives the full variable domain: GAGVSQSPSNKVTEKGKDVELRCDPISGHTALYWYRQSLGQGLEFLIYFQGNSAPDKSGLPSDRFSAERTGGSVSTLTIQRTQQEDSAVYLCASSLHTSSPGELFFGEGSRLTVL.

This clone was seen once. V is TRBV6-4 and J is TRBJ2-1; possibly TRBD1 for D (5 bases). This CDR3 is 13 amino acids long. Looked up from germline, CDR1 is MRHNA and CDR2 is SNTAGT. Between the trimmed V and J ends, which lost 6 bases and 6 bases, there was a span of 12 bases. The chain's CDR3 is CASSPKDSNEQFF. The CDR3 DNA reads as TGTGCCAGCAGCCCAAAAGACAGCAATGAGCAGTTCTTC.

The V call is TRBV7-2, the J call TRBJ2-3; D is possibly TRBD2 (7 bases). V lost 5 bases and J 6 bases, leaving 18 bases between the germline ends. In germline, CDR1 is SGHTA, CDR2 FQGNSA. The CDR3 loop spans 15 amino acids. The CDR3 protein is CASSLNGLGGDTQYF. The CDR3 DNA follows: TGTGCCAGCAGCCTAAACGGACTAGGGGGGGATACGCAGTATTTT.

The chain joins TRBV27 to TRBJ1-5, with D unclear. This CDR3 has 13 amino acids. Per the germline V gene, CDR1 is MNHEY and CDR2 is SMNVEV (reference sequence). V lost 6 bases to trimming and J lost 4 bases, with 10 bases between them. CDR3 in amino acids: CASRRQINQPQHF. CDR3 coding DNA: TGTGCCAGCAGGCGGCAGATTAATCAGCCCCAGCATTTT.

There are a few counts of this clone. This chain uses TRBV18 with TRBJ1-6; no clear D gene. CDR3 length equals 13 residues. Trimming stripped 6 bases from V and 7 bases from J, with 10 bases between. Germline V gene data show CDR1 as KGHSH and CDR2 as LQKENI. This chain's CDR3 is CASSPQANSPLHF. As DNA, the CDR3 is TGTGCCAGCTCCCCCCAGGCCAATTCACCCCTCCACTTT. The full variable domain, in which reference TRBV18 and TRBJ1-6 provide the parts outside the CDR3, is NAGVMQNPRHLVRRRGQEARLRCSPMKGHSHVYWYRQLPEEGLKFMVYLQKENIIDESGMPKERFSAEFPKEGPSILRIQQVVRGDSAAYFCASSPQANSPLHFGNGTRLTVT.

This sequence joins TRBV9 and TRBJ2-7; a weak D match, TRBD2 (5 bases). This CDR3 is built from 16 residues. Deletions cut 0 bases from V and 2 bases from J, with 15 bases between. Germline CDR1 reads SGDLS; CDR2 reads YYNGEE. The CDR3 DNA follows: TGTGCCAGCAGCGTAGGAGTAGGCCTAGCTCCCTACGAGCAGTACTTC. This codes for CASSVGVGLAPYEQYF.

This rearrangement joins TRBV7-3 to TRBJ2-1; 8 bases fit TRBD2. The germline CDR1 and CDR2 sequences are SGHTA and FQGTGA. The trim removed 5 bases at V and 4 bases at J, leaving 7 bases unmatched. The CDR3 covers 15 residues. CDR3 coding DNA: TGTGCCAGCAGCCCCGGGAGGGCCATATACAATGAGCAGTTCTTC. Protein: CASSPGRAIYNEQFF.

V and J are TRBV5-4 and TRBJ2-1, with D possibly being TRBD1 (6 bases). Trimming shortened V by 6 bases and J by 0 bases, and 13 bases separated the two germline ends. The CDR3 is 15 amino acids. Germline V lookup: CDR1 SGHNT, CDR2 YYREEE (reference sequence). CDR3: CASIGGVSSYNEQFF. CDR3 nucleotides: TGTGCCAGCATAGGGGGAGTTAGCTCCTACAATGAGCAGTTCTTC.

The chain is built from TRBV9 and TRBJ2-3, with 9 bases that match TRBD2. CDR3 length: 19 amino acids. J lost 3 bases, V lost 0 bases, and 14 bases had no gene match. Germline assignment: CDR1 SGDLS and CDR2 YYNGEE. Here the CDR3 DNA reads TGTGCCAGCAGCGTAGAATCCCAGAAGGTAGCGGGAGAAACAGATACGCAGTATTTT. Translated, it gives CASSVESQKVAGETDTQYF.